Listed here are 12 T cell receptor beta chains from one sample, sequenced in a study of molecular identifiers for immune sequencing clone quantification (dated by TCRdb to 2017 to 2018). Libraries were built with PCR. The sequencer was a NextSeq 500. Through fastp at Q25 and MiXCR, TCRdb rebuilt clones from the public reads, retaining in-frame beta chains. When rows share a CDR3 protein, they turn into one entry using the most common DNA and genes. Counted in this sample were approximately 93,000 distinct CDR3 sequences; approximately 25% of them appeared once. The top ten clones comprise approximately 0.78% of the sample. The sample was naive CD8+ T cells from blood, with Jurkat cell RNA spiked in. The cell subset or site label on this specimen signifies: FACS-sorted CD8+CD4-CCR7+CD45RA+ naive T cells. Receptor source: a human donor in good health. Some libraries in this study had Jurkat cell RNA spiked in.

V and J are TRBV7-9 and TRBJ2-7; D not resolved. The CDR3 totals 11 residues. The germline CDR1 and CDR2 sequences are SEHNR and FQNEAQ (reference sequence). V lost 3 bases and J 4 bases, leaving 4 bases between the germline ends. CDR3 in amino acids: CASSFTYEQYF. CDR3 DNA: TGTGCCAGCAGCTTCACGTACGAGCAGTACTTC.

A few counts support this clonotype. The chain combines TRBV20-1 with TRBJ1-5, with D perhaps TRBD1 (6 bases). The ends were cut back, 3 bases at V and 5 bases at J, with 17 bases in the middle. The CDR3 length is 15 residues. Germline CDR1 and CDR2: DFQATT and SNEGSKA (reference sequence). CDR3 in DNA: TGCAGTGCTAGTAGGGGGACAAGGGGTTATCAGCCCCAGCATTTT. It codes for CSASRGTRGYQPQHF.

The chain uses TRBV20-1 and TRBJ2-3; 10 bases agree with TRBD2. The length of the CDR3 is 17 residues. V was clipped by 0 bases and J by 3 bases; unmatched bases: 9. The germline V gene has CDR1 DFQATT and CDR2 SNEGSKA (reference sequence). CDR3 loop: CSARDRGDSGGTDTQYF. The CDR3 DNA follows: TGCAGTGCTAGAGATCGGGGGGATAGCGGGGGGACAGATACGCAGTATTTT.

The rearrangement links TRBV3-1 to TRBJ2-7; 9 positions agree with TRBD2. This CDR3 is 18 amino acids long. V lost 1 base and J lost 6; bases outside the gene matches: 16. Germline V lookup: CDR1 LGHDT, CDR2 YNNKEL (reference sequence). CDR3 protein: CASSQGGVLAGQRGEQYF. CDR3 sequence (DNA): TGTGCCAGCAGCCAAGGGGGGGTACTAGCGGGCCAGCGGGGCGAGCAGTACTTC.

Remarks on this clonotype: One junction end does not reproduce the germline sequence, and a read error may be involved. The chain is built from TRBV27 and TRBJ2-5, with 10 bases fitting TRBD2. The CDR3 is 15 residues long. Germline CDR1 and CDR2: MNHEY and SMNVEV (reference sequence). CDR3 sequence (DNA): TGTGCCAGCAGTTCATTAGCGGGGGGTGAAGAGACCCAGCACTTC. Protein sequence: CASSSLAGGEETQHF.

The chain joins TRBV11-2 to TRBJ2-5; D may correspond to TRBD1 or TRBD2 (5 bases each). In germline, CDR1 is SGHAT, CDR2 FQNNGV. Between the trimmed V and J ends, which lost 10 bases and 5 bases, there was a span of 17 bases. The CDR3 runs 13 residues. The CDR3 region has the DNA TGTGCCACCGAATTATGGGGGTCCGAGACCCAGTACTTC. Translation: CATELWGSETQYF. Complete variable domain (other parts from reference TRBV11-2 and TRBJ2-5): EAGVAQSPRYKIIEKRQSVAFWCNPISGHATLYWYQQILGQGPKLLIQFQNNGVVDDSQLPKDRFSAERLKGVDSTLKIQPAKLEDSAVYLCATELWGSETQYFGPGTRLLVL.

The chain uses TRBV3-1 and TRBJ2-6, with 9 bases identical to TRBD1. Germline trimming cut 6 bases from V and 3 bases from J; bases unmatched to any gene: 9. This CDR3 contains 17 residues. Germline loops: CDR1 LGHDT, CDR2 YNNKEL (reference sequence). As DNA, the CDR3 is TGTGCCAGCAGGTCAGACAGGGGGGGACGTGGGGCCAACGTCCTGACTTTC. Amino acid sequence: CASRSDRGGRGANVLTF.

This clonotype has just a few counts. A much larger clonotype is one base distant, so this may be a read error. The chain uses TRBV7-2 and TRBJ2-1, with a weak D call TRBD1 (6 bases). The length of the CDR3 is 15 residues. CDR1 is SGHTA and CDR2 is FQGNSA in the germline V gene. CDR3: CASSSGRGQYNGQFF. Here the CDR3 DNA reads TGTGCCAGCAGCTCGGGTCGAGGACAGTACAATGGGCAGTTCTTC.

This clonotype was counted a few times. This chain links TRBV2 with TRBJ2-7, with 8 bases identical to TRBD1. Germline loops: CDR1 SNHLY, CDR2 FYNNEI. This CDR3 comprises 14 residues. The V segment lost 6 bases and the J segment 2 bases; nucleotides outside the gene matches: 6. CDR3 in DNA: TGTGCCAGCAGGCCGGGACAGGCCCCCTACGAGCAGTACTTC. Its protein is CASRPGQAPYEQYF. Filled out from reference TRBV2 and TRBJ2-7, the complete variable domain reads EPEVTQTPSHQVTQMGQEVILRCVPISNHLYFYWYRQILGQKVEFLVSFYNNEISEKSEIFDDQFSVERPDGSNFTLKIRSTKLEDSAMYFCASRPGQAPYEQYFGPGTRLTVT.

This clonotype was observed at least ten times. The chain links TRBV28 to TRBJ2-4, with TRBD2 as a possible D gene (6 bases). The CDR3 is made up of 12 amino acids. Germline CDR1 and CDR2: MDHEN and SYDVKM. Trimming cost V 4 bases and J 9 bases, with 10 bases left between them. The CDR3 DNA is TGTGCCAGCAGTTCCGGGGGTGGCATTCAGTACTTC. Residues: CASSSGGGIQYF.

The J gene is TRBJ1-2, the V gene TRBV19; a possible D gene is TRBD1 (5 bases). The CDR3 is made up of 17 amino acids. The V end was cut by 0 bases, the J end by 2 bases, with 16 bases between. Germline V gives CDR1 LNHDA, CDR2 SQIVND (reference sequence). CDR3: CASSIERTTAANYGYTF. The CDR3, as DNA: TGTGCCAGTAGTATAGAACGGACAACCGCAGCAAACTATGGCTACACCTTC. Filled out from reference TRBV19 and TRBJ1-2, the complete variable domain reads DGGITQSPKYLFRKEGQNVTLSCEQNLNHDAMYWYRQDPGQGLRLIYYSQIVNDFQKGDIAEGYSVSREKKESFPLTVTSAQKNPTAFYLCASSIERTTAANYGYTFGSGTRLTVV.

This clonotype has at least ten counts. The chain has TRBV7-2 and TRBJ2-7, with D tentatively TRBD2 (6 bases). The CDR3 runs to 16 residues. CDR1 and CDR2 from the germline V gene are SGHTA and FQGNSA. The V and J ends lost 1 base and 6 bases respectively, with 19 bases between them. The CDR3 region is CASSLGLEGPFGEQYF. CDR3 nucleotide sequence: TGTGCCAGCAGCTTAGGTCTGGAGGGGCCCTTCGGCGAGCAGTACTTC.